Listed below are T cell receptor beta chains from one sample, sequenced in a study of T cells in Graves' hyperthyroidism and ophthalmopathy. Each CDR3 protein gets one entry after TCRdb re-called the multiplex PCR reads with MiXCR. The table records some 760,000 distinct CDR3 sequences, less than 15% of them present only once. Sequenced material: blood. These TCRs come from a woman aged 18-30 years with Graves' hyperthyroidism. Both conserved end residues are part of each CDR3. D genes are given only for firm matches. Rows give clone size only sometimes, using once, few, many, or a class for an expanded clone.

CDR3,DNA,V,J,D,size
CATSRGWNEQYF,TGTGCCACCAGCAGAGGCTGGAACGAGCAGTACTTC,TRBV15,TRBJ2-7,NA,NA
CATSAASSYEQYF,TGTGCCACCAGTGCGGCTAGCTCCTACGAGCAGTACTTC,TRBV24-1,TRBJ2-7,NA,few
CASSYSGTSAGELFF,TGTGCCAGCAGTTACTCTGGGACTAGCGCCGGGGAGCTGTTTTTT,TRBV6-6,TRBJ2-2,TRBD2,many
CASSVSLAGLTDTQYF,TGTGCCAGCAGCGTTAGCCTAGCGGGTCTCACAGATACGCAGTATTTT,TRBV9,TRBJ2-3,TRBD2,few
CASSPLRGAGDTQYF,TGCGCCAGCAGCCCCCTTCGGGGGGCCGGGGATACGCAGTATTTT,TRBV5-1,TRBJ2-3,NA,many
CASSQDPLAGVSEQFF,TGCGCCAGCAGCCAAGATCCTCTAGCGGGAGTTAGTGAGCAGTTCTTC,TRBV4-1,TRBJ2-1,TRBD2,few
CASSSPGQQETQYF,TGTGCCAGCAGCTCGCCGGGACAGCAAGAGACCCAGTACTTC,TRBV7-2,TRBJ2-5,TRBD1,many
CASSLALNNEQFF,TGTGCCAGCAGCTTGGCCTTAAACAATGAGCAGTTCTTC,TRBV5-8,TRBJ2-1,NA,many
CASSSGLAREQYF,TGTGCCAGCAGCTCGGGACTAGCTAGGGAGCAGTACTTC,TRBV7-2,TRBJ2-7,TRBD2,many
CASSPRTGAILAEAFF,TGTGCCAGCAGCCCCCGGACAGGGGCCATCCTGGCTGAAGCTTTCTTT,TRBV6-1,TRBJ1-1,TRBD1,few
CAISLGTGNQPQHF,TGTGCCATCAGTTTAGGGACAGGGAATCAGCCCCAGCATTTT,TRBV27,TRBJ1-5,TRBD1,NA
CATSDWSGGEYGANVLTF,TGTGCCACCAGTGATTGGTCTGGGGGGGAGTATGGGGCCAACGTCCTGACTTTC,TRBV24-1,TRBJ2-6,TRBD2,few
CATSDFSPTSGSPNTQYF,TGTGCCACCAGTGATTTCTCACCGACTAGCGGGAGCCCCAATACGCAGTATTTT,TRBV24-1,TRBJ2-3,TRBD2,many
CSAAANTGELFF,TGCAGCGCAGCGGCGAACACCGGGGAGCTGTTTTTT,TRBV29-1,TRBJ2-2,NA,many
CASSFRYSSTDTQYF,TGTGCCAGCAGCTTTAGGTACTCTAGCACAGATACGCAGTATTTT,TRBV7-8,TRBJ2-3,NA,NA
CASSTHITVTYEQYF,TGTGCCAGTAGTACCCATATAACAGTTACCTACGAGCAGTACTTC,TRBV19,TRBJ2-7,NA,NA
CAISESGTGLSYEQYF,TGTGCCATCAGTGAGTCGGGGACAGGGCTCTCCTACGAGCAGTACTTC,TRBV10-3,TRBJ2-7,TRBD1,NA
CASSAIGSDTQYF,TGTGCCAGCAGTGCCATAGGATCTGATACGCAGTATTTT,TRBV6-1,TRBJ2-3,NA,few
CAWILEGAITDTQYF,TGTGCCTGGATATTGGAGGGGGCGATCACAGATACGCAGTATTTT,TRBV30,TRBJ2-3,NA,many
CASKDSKGGQGYGYTF,TGTGCCAGCAAGGACTCAAAGGGGGGGCAAGGCTATGGCTACACCTTC,TRBV28,TRBJ1-2,NA,NA
CAWSHGRDPTDTQYF,TGTGCCTGGAGCCACGGCAGGGACCCCACAGATACGCAGTATTTT,TRBV30,TRBJ2-3,NA,few
CASSRLGGDQPQHF,TGTGCCAGCAGCCGGCTTGGGGGGGATCAACCCCAGCATTTT,TRBV7-9,TRBJ1-5,NA,many